The subject of this entry is one T cell receptor beta chain. This clonotype was picked up many times. Its target antigen remains unknown. No quality values exist for individual bases; no much larger clone is one base distant. This specimen belongs to a study of T cells in Graves' hyperthyroidism and ophthalmopathy (dated 2019 in TCRdb). A note on the overall study: Peripheral blood samples were taken at the time of initial diagnosis, prior to any treatment. Prospective prediction of ophthalmopathy was tested in an independent validation cohort consisting of 18 to 20 hyperthyroidism patients and 15 or so patients who later progressed to ophthalmopathy. To identify distinguishing TCR V-J signatures, a discovery cohort of about 95 patients was used, comprising fewer than 45 with Graves' ophthalmopathy and around 57 with stable Graves' hyperthyroidism. Thyroid tissue and blood T-cell repertoires from roughly 6 Graves' hyperthyroidism patients were also compared in the study. After sampling, hyperthyroidism patients received methimazole starting at 30 mg daily, and ophthalmopathy patients received high-dose intravenous methylprednisolone. TCR Vbeta CDR3 sequencing of 120 to 150 peripheral blood samples (under 45 ophthalmopathy, around 80 hyperthyroidism and 17 progressor patients) is reported in the paper. The 100 discovery patients were divided at random into training and test sets in a 7:3 ratio. Beyond this particular receptor, the publication reports: Sample size was not statistically predetermined, and blinding of investigators to group allocation was not performed. Blood samples also contained most of the expanded thyroid clonotypes (frequency above 0.001), which suggests that blood repertoires may reflect thyroid immune responses. A model built on a 13 V-J signature distinguished ophthalmopathy from stable hyperthyroidism, reaching about 88% sensitivity and under 84% specificity in cross-validation and 80%/75% in testing. In validation, progression to ophthalmopathy was predicted by the model with roughly 69% sensitivity and about 72% specificity, a median of 6.5 months before onset.

The CDR3 sequence holds 15 residues, the cysteine and phenylalanine included. The retained sequence is limited to the CDR3, 45 bases, with the frame set at the first base. The germline V gene (reference sequence) gives CDR1 as LGHDT and CDR2 as YNNKEL. The V end loses 0 bases and the J end loses 4 bases, and a stretch of 12 bases separates them. Amplification of TCR beta CDR3 regions was carried out from RNA transcripts. A first-round RT-PCR of the TCR CDR3 used the HTBI primer set with the Qiagen OneStep RT-PCR kit. Libraries were constructed in a second round of multiplex PCR, after which size selection and purification were carried out. Libraries were sequenced paired-end with 100 bp reads on an Illumina HiSeq2000. As for the original processing: SOAPnuke was used to process the raw data, throwing out any read that contained adapters or uncalled bases, had a mean Phred below 15, or lacked an exact constant-primer or identifier match. COPE v1.2.5 was used to merge high-quality paired reads, and clonotypes were defined as unique nucleotide sequences. MiTCR v1.1 was used to align clonotypes to the IMGT TRBV, TRBD and TRBJ reference segments. Analysis was restricted to V-J combinations with a frequency above 0.0001, which covered just over 98% of repertoires. A TCS score was defined as the ratio between F50 (clonal expansion) and ExV (chaos), using BLOSUM62-based TCRdist between CDR3 peptides within each V-J. Welch's t-statistics and random forest reduced 514 V-J features to around 14, which were used in a naive Bayes classifier (R e1071). The public reads were reprocessed in TCRdb via fastp at Q25 and MiXCR, keeping in-frame beta chains. Entries are consolidated by CDR3 protein sequence, retaining the most common genes and DNA. The V and J calls and clone size are TCRdb's, not the authors'. Here the sample has about 380,000 distinct CDR3 sequences; approximately 17% occur a single time. Over 35% of the sample rests with the top ten.

Ophthalmopathy patients had moderately to severely active disease, with a Clinical Activity Score of 3 or more, a NOSPECS grade of 4 or more, and a disease duration of less than 3 months. The study excluded patients with uncontrolled infections, other autoimmune diseases, pregnancy or lactation. Diagnoses relied on clinical symptoms, serum thyroxine and TRAb, thyroid ultrasound and orbital computed tomography. PBMCs were separated from roughly 10 ml of fresh peripheral blood using Ficoll-Paque density gradient centrifugation. Trizol reagent was used to extract total RNA, and RNA quality was then checked on an Agilent 2100 Bioanalyzer.

This sequence was found in a man between 18 and 29 years old with Graves' ophthalmopathy. Recombination connected TRBV3-1 to TRBJ1-2; a tentative D match to TRBD1 spans 6 bases. The material sequenced was blood. This receptor has the CDR3 CASSQDQGRSYGYTF. DNA sequence: TGTGCCAGCAGCCAAGATCAGGGGCGCAGCTATGGCTACACCTTC.